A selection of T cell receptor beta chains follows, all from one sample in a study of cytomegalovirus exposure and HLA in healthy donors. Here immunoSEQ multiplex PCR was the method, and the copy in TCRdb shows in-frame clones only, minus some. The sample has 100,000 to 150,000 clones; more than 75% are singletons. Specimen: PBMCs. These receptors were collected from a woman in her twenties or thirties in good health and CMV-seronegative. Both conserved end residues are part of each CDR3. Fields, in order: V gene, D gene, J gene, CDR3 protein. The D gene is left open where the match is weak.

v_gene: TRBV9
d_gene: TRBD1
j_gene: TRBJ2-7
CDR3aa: CASSPGQPSYEQYF

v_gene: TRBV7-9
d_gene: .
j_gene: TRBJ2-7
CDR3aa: CASSLGSEWDEQYF

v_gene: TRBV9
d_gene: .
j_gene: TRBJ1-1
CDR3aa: CASSLWEGDTEAFF

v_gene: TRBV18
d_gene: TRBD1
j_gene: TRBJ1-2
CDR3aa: CASSPGQGVYGYTF

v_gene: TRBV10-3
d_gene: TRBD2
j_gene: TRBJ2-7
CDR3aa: CAIGGPSGREGSYEQYF

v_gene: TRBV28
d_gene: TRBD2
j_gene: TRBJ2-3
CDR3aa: CASSPSGRGADTQYF

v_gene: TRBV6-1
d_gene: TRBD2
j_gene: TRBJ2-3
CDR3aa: CASQGGLAGEIAQYF

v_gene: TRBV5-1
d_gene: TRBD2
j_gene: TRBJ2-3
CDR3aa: CASSLTSGGNTQYF

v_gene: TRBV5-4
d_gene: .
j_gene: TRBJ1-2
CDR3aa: CASSLQGIEGYTF

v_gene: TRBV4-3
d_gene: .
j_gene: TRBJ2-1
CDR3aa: CASSQPSDNNEQFF

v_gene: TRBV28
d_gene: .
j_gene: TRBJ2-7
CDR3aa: CASTTGHPWYEQYF

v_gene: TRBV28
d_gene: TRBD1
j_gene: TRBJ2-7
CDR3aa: CASSPGGQGDLEQYF

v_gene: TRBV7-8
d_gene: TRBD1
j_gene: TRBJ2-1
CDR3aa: CASSFFLSRGYNEQFF

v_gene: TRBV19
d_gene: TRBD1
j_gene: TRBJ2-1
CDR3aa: CASSDSGTEYNEQFF

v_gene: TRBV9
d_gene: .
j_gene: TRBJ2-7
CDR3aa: CASSASPSNSYEQYF

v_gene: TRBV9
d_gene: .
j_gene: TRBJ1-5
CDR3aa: CASSVEAGNQPQHF

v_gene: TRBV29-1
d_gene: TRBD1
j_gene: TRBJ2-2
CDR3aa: CSVEIGTGSNTGELFF

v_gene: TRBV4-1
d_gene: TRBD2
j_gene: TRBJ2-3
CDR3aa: CASSSQMGLAGADTQYF

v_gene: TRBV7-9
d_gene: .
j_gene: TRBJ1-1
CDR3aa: CASSLAAGAGGEAFF

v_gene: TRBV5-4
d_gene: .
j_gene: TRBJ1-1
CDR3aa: CASSSRFTEAFF

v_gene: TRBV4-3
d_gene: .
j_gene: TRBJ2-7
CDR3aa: CASSQAQGFYEQYF

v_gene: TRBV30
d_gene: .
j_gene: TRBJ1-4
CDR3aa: CAWSVRYGERNEKLFF

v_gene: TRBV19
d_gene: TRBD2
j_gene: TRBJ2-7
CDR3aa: CASGEGLTSEQYF

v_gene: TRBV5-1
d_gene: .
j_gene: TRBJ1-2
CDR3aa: CASSLAITGYGYTF

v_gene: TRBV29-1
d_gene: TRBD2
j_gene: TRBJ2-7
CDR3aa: CSVTLMGLVYEQYF

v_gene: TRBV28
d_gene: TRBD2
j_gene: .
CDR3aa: CASSLAGGLNEQYF

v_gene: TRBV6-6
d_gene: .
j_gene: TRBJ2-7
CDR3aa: CASSYASLSYEQYF

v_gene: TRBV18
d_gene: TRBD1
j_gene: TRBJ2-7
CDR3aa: CASSPNRGHEQYF

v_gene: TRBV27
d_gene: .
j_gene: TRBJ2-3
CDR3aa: CASSLGRRVTDTQYF

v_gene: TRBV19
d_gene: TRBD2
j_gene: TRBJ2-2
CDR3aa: CASIKRGGTGELFF

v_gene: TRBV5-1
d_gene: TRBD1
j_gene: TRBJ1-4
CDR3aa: CASKGQGAGNEKLFF

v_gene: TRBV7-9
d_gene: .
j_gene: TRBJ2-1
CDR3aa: CASSLGLSYNEQFF

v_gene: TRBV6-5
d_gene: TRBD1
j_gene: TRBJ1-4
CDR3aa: CASSYSFGTANEKLFF

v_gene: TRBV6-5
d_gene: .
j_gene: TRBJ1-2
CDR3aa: CASSYVPGQLGGYTF

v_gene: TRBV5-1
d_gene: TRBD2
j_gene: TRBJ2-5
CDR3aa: CASSLGGGGRGWGETQYF